The 26 T cell receptor beta chains listed next were all sequenced from one sample in a study of control samples from healthy donors and cancer patients. Produced via immunoSEQ multiplex PCR; TCRdb's table is partial and in-frame only. The sample lists some 44,000 clones, 70% to 75% occurring once. Sample: formalin-fixed, paraffin-embedded tissue. These receptor sequences come from a male donor with melanoma.

This chain uses TRBV7-9 with TRBJ2-7; D gene uncertain. With 0 bases removed from V and 2 bases from J, the gap between germline ends came to 14 bases. CDR1 and CDR2 from the germline V gene are SEHNR and FQNEAQ (reference sequence). There are 16 residues in the CDR3. CDR3 in DNA: TGTGCCAGCAGCTTAGCATTTGGGCAGAGAACCTACGAGCAGTACTTC. Translating gives CASSLAFGQRTYEQYF.

This clone was picked up one time. The chain links TRBV2 to TRBJ2-2; D possibly corresponds to TRBD2 (6 bases). Deletions cut 6 bases from V and 1 base from J, with 12 bases between. Germline V gene sequence: CDR1 SNHLY, CDR2 FYNNEI. This CDR3 is 15 amino acids long. The CDR3 reads CASRAGRENTGELFF. CDR3 nucleotides: TGTGCCAGCAGGGCAGGGCGGGAGAACACCGGGGAGCTGTTTTTT. Full variable domain (remainder filled in from reference TRBV2 and TRBJ2-2): EPEVTQTPSHQVTQMGQEVILRCVPISNHLYFYWYRQILGQKVEFLVSFYNNEISEKSEIFDDQFSVERPDGSNFTLKIRSTKLEDSAMYFCASRAGRENTGELFFGEGSRLTVL.

The chain combines TRBV7-6 with TRBJ1-6, with TRBD1 matching over 12 bases. The germline V gene has CDR1 SGHVS and CDR2 FNYEAQ. The ends lost 5 bases at V and 6 bases at J; junction bases unmatched: 2. The CDR3 is 15 amino acids. The CDR3 is CASSLGQGANSPLHF. The CDR3 nucleotides are TGTGCCAGCAGCCTGGGACAGGGGGCTAATTCACCCCTCCACTTT.

By share of the sample, this clone is medium-sized. The CDR3 nucleotides are TGCGCCAGCAGCTTGGGGACCGGGGGGACCCAGTACTTC. Amino acid sequence: CASSLGTGGTQYF. The chain couples TRBV5-1 to TRBJ2-5; D is perhaps TRBD2 (6 bases). This CDR3 region has 13 residues. Germline CDR1 is SGHRS and CDR2 is YFSETQ. Trimming pared 0 bases from V and 7 bases from J, leaving 10 bases between.

The rearrangement links TRBV21-1 to TRBJ2-1. TRBV21-1 is shown as a pseudogene. The CDR3 is made up of 13 amino acids. The CDR3 reads CATGAGLYNEQFF. CDR3 DNA: TGTGCCACAGGGGCAGGACTATACAATGAGCAGTTCTTC.

This chain uses TRBV19 with TRBJ2-5; 9 positions match TRBD2. The trim removed 5 bases at V and 5 bases at J, leaving 6 bases unmatched. The CDR3 sequence is 14 residues long. Germline CDR1 reads LNHDA; CDR2 reads SQIVND (reference sequence). CDR3 DNA: TGTGCCAGTAGTTTAGCGGGAGATTTCGAGACCCAGTACTTC. It specifies CASSLAGDFETQYF.

V gene TRBV28 combines with J gene TRBJ2-7; D might be TRBD1 or TRBD2, each matching 6 bases. CDR1 and CDR2 (germline): MDHEN, SYDVKM. V was clipped by 10 bases and J by 3 bases, with 13 bases between them. The CDR3 sequence is 12 residues long. In DNA, the CDR3 is TGTGCCACCCACCGGGGGCTCTACGAGCAGTACTTC. Protein sequence: CATHRGLYEQYF. Full variable domain (remainder filled in from reference TRBV28 and TRBJ2-7): DVKVTQSSRYLVKRTGEKVFLECVQDMDHENMFWYRQDPGLGLRLIYFSYDVKMKEKGDIPEGYSVSREKKERFSLILESASTNQTSMYLCATHRGLYEQYFGPGTRLTVT.

The chain combines TRBV28 with TRBJ2-7; 10 positions agree with TRBD1. With V trimmed by 4 bases and J by 6 bases, 15 bases remained unmatched. Looked up from germline, CDR1 is MDHEN and CDR2 is SYDVKM. CDR3 length: 17 residues. CDR3 nucleotides: TGTGCCAGCAGTTCCTCTAGGGGGGGACAGGGGTTAGCCGAGCAGTACTTC. It is translated as CASSSSRGGQGLAEQYF. The entire variable domain, with the rest obtained from reference TRBV28 and TRBJ2-7, is as follows: DVKVTQSSRYLVKRTGEKVFLECVQDMDHENMFWYRQDPGLGLRLIYFSYDVKMKEKGDIPEGYSVSREKKERFSLILESASTNQTSMYLCASSSSRGGQGLAEQYFGPGTRLTVT.

The chain carries TRBV18 and TRBJ1-6; 7 nucleotides agree with TRBD1. The ends lost 5 bases at V and 5 bases at J; junction bases unmatched: 3. There are 14 residues in the CDR3. CDR1 KGHSH and CDR2 LQKENI come from the germline V gene. CDR3 residues: CASSSGQNNSPLHF. In nucleotides, the CDR3 is TGTGCCAGCTCATCGGGACAGAATAATTCACCCCTCCACTTT. Supplemented by reference TRBV18 and TRBJ1-6, the full variable domain reads NAGVMQNPRHLVRRRGQEARLRCSPMKGHSHVYWYRQLPEEGLKFMVYLQKENIIDESGMPKERFSAEFPKEGPSILRIQQVVRGDSAAYFCASSSGQNNSPLHFGNGTRLTVT.

The V call is TRBV6-5, the J call TRBJ2-3; perhaps D is TRBD1 or TRBD2 (5 bases each). The CDR3 covers 14 residues. V was shortened by 2 bases and J by 6 bases, with 12 bases between the two germline ends. Germline V gives CDR1 MNHEY, CDR2 SVGAGI. The CDR3: CASSYGDVLDTQYF. CDR3 in DNA: TGTGCCAGCAGTTACGGGGACGTCCTGGATACGCAGTATTTT.

V gene TRBV7-6 combines with J gene TRBJ2-3; 7 bases line up with TRBD1. CDR3 length: 14 amino acids. The trim removed 5 bases at V and 5 bases at J, leaving 7 bases unmatched. Per germline, CDR1 SGHVS and CDR2 FNYEAQ. CDR3 in amino acids: CASSPTGIRDTQYF. The CDR3 DNA follows: TGTGCCAGCAGCCCGACAGGGATACGAGATACGCAGTATTTT.

This chain uses TRBV7-8 with TRBJ2-7, with no clear D. The germline V and J ends were trimmed by 4 bases and 7 bases, with 11 bases remaining between them. From germline, CDR1 is SGHVS and CDR2 FQNEAQ. The CDR3 contains 12 residues. The CDR3 nucleotides are TGTGCCAGCAGCTCCCCCGCATCTGAGCAGTACTTC. Translated, it gives CASSSPASEQYF.

As concerns this clone: One junction end disagrees with the germline gene, perhaps due to a read error. The genes are TRBV7-7 and TRBJ2-5, with 11 bases that match TRBD2. The CDR3 totals 15 residues. Germline V CDR1 and CDR2: SSHAT, FNYEAQ (reference sequence). The CDR3 loop is CASSAGLAGGETQYF. CDR3 nucleotide sequence: TGTGCTAGCAGCGCCGGGCTAGCGGGAGGAGAGACCCAGTACTTC.

The CDR3 DNA sequence: TGTGCCAGCAGCACCGGGACTAGCGGGAGGAGCGGGGAGCTGTTTTTT. Translating it yields CASSTGTSGRSGELFF. The V gene is TRBV4-2, the J gene TRBJ2-2; 15 bases line up with TRBD2. The CDR3 contains 16 residues. Trimming took 5 bases from V and 7 from J; bases not matched to a gene: 5. Germline lookup yields CDR1 LGHNA and CDR2 YNFKEQ.

In regard to this clone: At one end the junction does not follow the germline gene, possibly because of a read error. J is TRBJ2-1 and V is TRBV28; D may match TRBD1 or TRBD2 (5 bases each). The CDR3 totals 14 residues. Germline-derived CDR1 and CDR2 are MDHEN and SYDVKM. The CDR3, as DNA: TGTACCAGCAGGGCCCCCGGTACTAGGGATGAGCAGTTCTTC. Protein: CTSRAPGTRDEQFF. Complete variable domain (other parts from reference TRBV28 and TRBJ2-1): DVKVTQSSRYLVKRTGEKVFLECVQDMDHENMFWYRQDPGLGLRLIYFSYDVKMKEKGDIPEGYSVSREKKERFSLILESASTNQTSMYLCTSRAPGTRDEQFFGPGTRLTVL.

This chain joins TRBV15 and TRBJ2-1; 8 positions match TRBD1. Germline V gene data show CDR1 as LNHNV and CDR2 as YYDKDF (reference sequence). V was pared by 1 base and J by 1 base, with 3 bases of the junction left unmatched. This CDR3 spans 16 amino acids. CDR3 loop: CATSRGQGLSYNEQFF. The CDR3 coding sequence is TGTGCCACCAGCAGAGGACAGGGGCTATCCTACAATGAGCAGTTCTTC.

The V gene is TRBV7-9, the J gene TRBJ1-2, with D perhaps TRBD1 (5 bases). CDR1 is SEHNR and CDR2 is FQNEAQ in the germline V gene (reference sequence). The CDR3 covers 13 residues. With 0 bases removed from V and 7 bases from J, the gap between germline ends came to 9 bases. DNA of the CDR3: TGTGCCAGCAGCTTAGCCGCAGGGCCTGGCTACACCTTC. It is translated as CASSLAAGPGYTF.

Many counts were recorded for this clone. The chain has TRBV27 and TRBJ1-5, with D perhaps TRBD1 (6 bases). Germline V gene lookup returns CDR1 MNHEY and CDR2 SMNVEV (reference sequence). The CDR3 sequence is 12 residues long. Trimming cost V 10 bases and J 8 bases, with 15 bases left between them. CDR3 in amino acids: CAIGQGSEPQHF. The CDR3 DNA reads TGTGCCATCGGGCAGGGGTCGGAGCCCCAGCATTTT.

The J gene is TRBJ2-7, the V gene TRBV6-5; tentatively, D is TRBD2 (7 bases). V dropped 6 bases and J dropped 4 bases, with 13 bases sitting between them. The V gene's germline CDR1 is MNHEY and CDR2 SVGAGI. The CDR3 loop spans 13 amino acids. The CDR3 sequence: CASSRGALYEQYF. For the CDR3, the DNA is TGTGCCAGCAGCCGGGGGGCGCTTTACGAGCAGTACTTC.

The V and J genes are TRBV20-1 and TRBJ1-3, with 10 bases lining up with TRBD1. Per the germline V gene, CDR1 is DFQATT and CDR2 is SNEGSKA (reference sequence). The CDR3 spans 15 residues. After removal of 3 bases from V and 4 bases from J, the junction contained 6 bases not matched to a gene. The chain's CDR3 is CSASRDRGSGNTIYF. The CDR3 DNA sequence: TGCAGTGCTAGTCGGGACAGGGGATCCGGAAACACCATATATTTT.

This clone appeared a few times. The chain joins TRBV11-2 to TRBJ2-1; a possible D gene is TRBD1 (6 bases). The V gene's germline CDR1 is SGHAT and CDR2 FQNNGV. V lost 1 base to trimming and J lost 8 bases, with 15 bases between them. The CDR3 covers 15 residues. The CDR3 reads CASSLGSVQGDEQFF. As DNA, the CDR3 is TGTGCCAGCAGCTTAGGGTCGGTACAGGGAGATGAGCAGTTCTTC. Looking up the rest from reference TRBV11-2 and TRBJ2-1 gives the full variable domain: EAGVAQSPRYKIIEKRQSVAFWCNPISGHATLYWYQQILGQGPKLLIQFQNNGVVDDSQLPKDRFSAERLKGVDSTLKIQPAKLEDSAVYLCASSLGSVQGDEQFFGPGTRLTVL.

The gene calls are TRBV28 and TRBJ2-1; TRBD2 matches at 13 bases. V lost 6 bases to trimming and J lost 9 bases; unmatched junction nucleotides: 17. This CDR3 region has 18 residues. Germline V gene data show CDR1 as MDHEN and CDR2 as SYDVKM. CDR3 protein: CASSHSYPSGLAGLEQFF. The DNA for the CDR3 is TGTGCCAGCAGCCACTCGTATCCCTCGGGACTAGCGGGACTTGAGCAGTTCTTC.

The chain uses TRBV29-1 and TRBJ2-5, with D possibly matching TRBD2 (6 bases). The CDR3 runs 11 residues. From germline, CDR1 is SQVTM and CDR2 ANQGSEA. The V and J ends lost 3 bases and 4 bases respectively, with 6 bases between them. As DNA, the CDR3 is TGCAGCGTTGAGGGGGGAGAGACCCAGTACTTC. It specifies CSVEGGETQYF.

The genes are TRBV6-5 and TRBJ2-5; 8 nucleotides match TRBD1. Trimming at V came to 5 bases and at J to 5 bases, leaving 4 bases not matched to a gene. The germline CDR1 and CDR2 sequences are MNHEY and SVGAGI. The CDR3 totals 13 residues. In DNA form, the CDR3 reads TGTGCCAGCAGTCGCGGACAGGGTGAGACCCAGTACTTC. This codes for CASSRGQGETQYF.

This chain connects TRBV4-2 to TRBJ2-1, with D unclear. CDR3 length: 16 amino acids. V dropped 0 bases and J dropped 2 bases, with 11 bases sitting between them. The germline V gene encodes CDR1 LGHNA and CDR2 YNFKEQ. CDR3 bases: TGTGCCAGCAGCCAAGATGGGCTAACTACCTACAATGAGCAGTTCTTC. This translates into CASSQDGLTTYNEQFF.

The chain links TRBV19 to TRBJ2-7; the match to TRBD1 covers 11 bases. The CDR3 runs to 15 residues. Germline values: CDR1 LNHDA, CDR2 SQIVND (reference sequence). V trimming: 3 bases; J trimming: 5 bases; junction bases outside the gene matches: 6. The CDR3 sequence is CASSITGTGGNEQYF. DNA for the CDR3: TGTGCCAGTAGTATCACCGGGACAGGGGGAAACGAGCAGTACTTC.